These 6 T cell receptor beta chains share one sample of origin, sequenced in a study of vaccination and CD4 T cells after COVID-19 (dated by TCRdb to 2022 to 2024). What these receptors recognize is not known. The protocol used for the library was PCR. Data came from an Illumina iSeq 100. DNA from cultured CD4+ T cells underwent TCR sequencing with the Oncomine TCR Beta short-read assay at the Johns Hopkins FTIC core. Through fastp at Q25 and MiXCR, TCRdb rebuilt clones from the public reads, retaining in-frame beta chains. Each CDR3 protein appears once, grouped with its most common genes and DNA. The sample has about 13,000 distinct CDR3 sequences on record, roughly half of them singletons. Jointly, the top ten make up roughly 15% of the sample. Read against the paper, the sample's treatment or condition label means: approximately 11-day PBMC culture with coronavirus spike peptide pools or control peptides (ViraFEST assay).

The sample was CD4+ T cells from blood, cultured in vitro. The receptors shown here come from a human donor who had recovered from COVID-19.

The chain carries TRBV7-9 and TRBJ2-7; D is undetermined. The V end was cut by 2 bases, the J end by 6 bases, with 5 bases between. CDR3 length equals 11 residues. From germline, CDR1 is SEHNR and CDR2 FQNEAQ (reference sequence). CDR3 nucleotides: TGTGCCAGCAGCTTACTCAGCGAGCAGTACTTC. This codes for CASSLLSEQYF.

The genes are TRBV10-3 and TRBJ2-1; 7 bases match TRBD2. The CDR3 loop spans 15 amino acids. Trimming at V came to 6 bases and at J to 6 bases, leaving 11 bases not matched to a gene. The germline gives CDR1 ENHRY, CDR2 SYGVKD. CDR3 sequence reads: CAIRAPERGSNEQFF. The CDR3 nucleotides read TGTGCCATCAGGGCCCCTGAGCGGGGAAGCAATGAGCAGTTCTTC.

This clonotype has a handful of counts. The chain couples TRBV10-3 to TRBJ1-1; 8 bases match TRBD1. This CDR3 contains 13 residues. The germline V gene encodes CDR1 ENHRY and CDR2 SYGVKD. V lost 4 bases to trimming and J lost 3 bases; unmatched junction nucleotides: 1. CDR3 sequence: CAISGQGYTEAFF. The CDR3 nucleotides read TGTGCCATCAGTGGACAGGGGTACACTGAAGCTTTCTTT.

This clonotype has more than one count but fewer than ten. In DNA form, the CDR3 reads TGTGCCAGCAGTTTACCAGGGGATCAGCCCCAGCATTTT. Its protein is CASSLPGDQPQHF. The chain uses TRBV6-5 and TRBJ1-5; possibly TRBD1 for D (6 bases). This CDR3 spans 13 amino acids. V was cut by 4 bases and J by 5 bases, with 9 bases left in between. CDR1 and CDR2 from the germline V gene are MNHEY and SVGAGI.

This clonotype was detected a few times. The chain uses TRBV15 and TRBJ1-2; D is undetermined. CDR3 size: 16 residues. Trimming left V 2 bases short and J 5 bases short, with 18 bases between. Germline assignment: CDR1 LNHNV and CDR2 YYDKDF (reference sequence). As DNA, the CDR3 is TGTGCCACCAGCAGATCCCAGACCGACGGTGGTTATGGCTACACCTTC. Amino acids: CATSRSQTDGGYGYTF. The variable domain in full, with the rest retrieved from reference TRBV15 and TRBJ1-2, is DAMVIQNPRYQVTQFGKPVTLSCSQTLNHNVMYWYQQKSSQAPKLLFHYYDKDFNNEADTPDNFQSRRPNTSFCFLDIRSPGLGDTAMYLCATSRSQTDGGYGYTFGSGTRLTVV.

CDR3 region: CASSQATGEGGYTF. The CDR3 DNA sequence: TGCGCCAGCAGCCAAGCGACAGGTGAAGGGGGCTACACCTTC. The chain couples TRBV4-1 to TRBJ1-2; D is perhaps TRBD1 (6 bases). Trimming took off 1 base at V and 8 bases at J, with 14 bases between the two ends. CDR1 and CDR2 (germline): MGHRA, YSYEKL. CDR3 length: 14 amino acids.